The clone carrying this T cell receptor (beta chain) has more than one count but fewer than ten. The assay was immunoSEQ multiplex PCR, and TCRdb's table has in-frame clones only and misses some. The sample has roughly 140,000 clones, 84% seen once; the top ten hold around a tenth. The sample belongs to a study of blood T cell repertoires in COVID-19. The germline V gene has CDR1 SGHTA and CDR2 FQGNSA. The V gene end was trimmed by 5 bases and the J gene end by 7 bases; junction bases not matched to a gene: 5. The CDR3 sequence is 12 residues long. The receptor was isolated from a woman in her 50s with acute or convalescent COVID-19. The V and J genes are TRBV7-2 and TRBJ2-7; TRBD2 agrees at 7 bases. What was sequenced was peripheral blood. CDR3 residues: CASSPQAGEQYF. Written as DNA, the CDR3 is TGTGCCAGCAGCCCGCAAGCGGGGGAGCAGTACTTC.